The 29 T cell receptor beta chains in this list originate from one sample, sequenced in a study of post-analysis software for immune sequencing data. Study-level findings and limits: Elevated frequency relative to controls characterized four or five TRBV segments in patients, TRBV5-6, TRBV5-1 and TRBV20-1 among them.

Built from TCR beta cDNA, the libraries had unique molecular identifiers in them. TCRdb reprocessed the PCR reads with MiXCR, giving one entry per CDR3 protein. This table holds roughly 800,000 distinct CDR3 sequences, approximately 57% found once. For these receptors, no antigen is known. The sample comprised blood. The receptor set was obtained from a girl between 10 and 17 years old with multiple sclerosis.

The chain uses TRBV5-1 and TRBJ2-1, with 9 bases lining up with TRBD2. The CDR3 loop spans 16 amino acids. Germline V gene data show CDR1 as SGHRS and CDR2 as YFSETQ. Trimming cost V 4 bases and J 4 bases; bases outside gene matches: 9. The CDR3 DNA is TGCGCCAGCAGCCCTAGCGGGGAGATACTGTACAATGAGCAGTTCTTC. Protein: CASSPSGEILYNEQFF. The full variable domain, its missing parts supplied by reference TRBV5-1 and TRBJ2-1, is KAGVTQTPRYLIKTRGQQVTLSCSPISGHRSVSWYQQTPGQGLQFLFEYFSETQRNKGNFPGRFSGRQFSNSRSEMNVSTLELGDSALYLCASSPSGEILYNEQFFGPGTRLTVL.

The table lists this clonotype with a few counts. The CDR3 nucleotides are TGTGCCAGCAGCCAAGACCGCAGTCTTGCCAAAAACATTCAGTACTTC. Its protein is CASSQDRSLAKNIQYF. This sequence joins TRBV3-1 and TRBJ2-4, with D unclear. Germline CDR1 reads LGHDT; CDR2 reads YNNKEL (reference sequence). This CDR3 is built from 16 residues. V gave up 0 bases and J gave up 1 base, with 10 bases separating them.

This chain connects TRBV29-1 to TRBJ2-5, with 9 bases aligning to TRBD2. The CDR3 spans 11 residues. J gave up 13 bases and V 4 bases, and 7 bases lay outside the gene matches. Germline V gene data show CDR1 as SQVTM and CDR2 as ANQGSEA. CDR3 residues: CSVVVLAGMYF. CDR3 DNA: TGCAGCGTTGTCGTGCTAGCGGGGATGTACTTC.

The chain couples TRBV29-1 to TRBJ2-1, with D unclear. V lost 5 bases to trimming and J lost 9 bases, with 8 bases between them. Germline lookup yields CDR1 SQVTM and CDR2 ANQGSEA. The CDR3 covers 10 residues. The CDR3 is CSVSWGEQFF. CDR3 in DNA: TGCAGCGTTTCTTGGGGTGAGCAGTTCTTC.

In its sample, this clonotype was seen a few times. The chain is built from TRBV10-3 and TRBJ2-1; D is unclear. V shed 2 bases and J shed 7 bases, with 6 bases lying between them. Germline CDR1 ENHRY, CDR2 SYGVKD. The CDR3 runs 12 residues. CDR3 protein: CAISEEGNEQFF. The CDR3, as DNA: TGTGCCATCAGTGAGGAAGGGAATGAGCAGTTCTTC.

The CDR3 sequence: CASSLELAGGTDTQYF. The DNA for the CDR3 is TGCGCCAGCAGCTTGGAGCTAGCGGGAGGAACAGATACGCAGTATTTT. The rearrangement joins TRBV5-1 to TRBJ2-3; 11 positions agree with TRBD2. J gave up 3 bases and V 0 bases, and 3 bases lay outside the gene matches. The CDR3 spans 16 residues. CDR1 SGHRS and CDR2 YFSETQ come from the germline V gene.

This clonotype appeared a few times. Written as DNA, the CDR3 is TGCGCCAGCAGCTTGAACACTAAAGATCATGGCTACACCTTC. It is translated as CASSLNTKDHGYTF. The V gene is TRBV5-1, the J gene TRBJ1-2; D gene uncertain. Germline V lookup: CDR1 SGHRS, CDR2 YFSETQ. CDR3 size: 14 residues. V lost 1 base and J 6 bases, leaving 13 bases between the germline ends.

V is TRBV7-3 and J is TRBJ2-1; 11 nucleotides match TRBD1. The germline V gene has CDR1 SGHTA and CDR2 FQGTGA. J gave up 4 bases and V 5 bases, and 7 bases lay outside the gene matches. The CDR3 consists of 16 residues. CDR3 residues: CASSPAGTGGYNEQFF. As DNA, the CDR3 is TGTGCCAGCAGCCCTGCCGGGACAGGGGGATACAATGAGCAGTTCTTC.

The rearrangement uses TRBV10-3 and TRBJ2-5, with 8 bases aligning to TRBD2. V lost 6 bases and J lost 0; bases outside the gene matches: 3. The CDR3 has 14 amino acids. Germline V gene sequence: CDR1 ENHRY, CDR2 SYGVKD. CDR3 amino acids: CAIRIAGNQETQYF. CDR3 bases: TGTGCCATCAGGATAGCGGGGAACCAAGAGACCCAGTACTTC.

This clonotype rates as hyperexpanded. The V and J genes are TRBV20-1 and TRBJ2-7; no clear D. The germline V and J ends were trimmed by 6 bases and 3 bases, with 15 bases remaining between them. Germline V CDR1 and CDR2: DFQATT, SNEGSKA (reference sequence). This CDR3 is 13 amino acids long. The CDR3 region has the DNA TGCAGTGCCCACTCACTCCTCAGCTACGAGCAGTACTTC. It yields the protein CSAHSLLSYEQYF.

The rearrangement links TRBV7-2 to TRBJ1-5; D gene uncertain. The germline V gene has CDR1 SGHTA and CDR2 FQGNSA. The V gene lost 3 bases and the J gene lost 10 bases, with 13 bases spanning the gap. This CDR3 has 13 residues. CDR3 DNA sequence: TGTGCCAGCAGCTTGGGCAGTCCTCACCCCCAGCATTTT. Its translation is CASSLGSPHPQHF.

This clonotype was observed at least ten times. This chain uses TRBV12-3 or TRBV12-4 with TRBJ2-1; 11 bases map to TRBD2. The CDR3 sequence is 16 residues long. Losses at the gene ends were 2 bases for V and 10 bases for J; bases not matched to a gene: 10. The CDR3, as DNA: TGTGCCAGCAGTTTATCGGGGCTAGCGGGGGGAATGGAGCAGTTCTTC. It encodes CASSLSGLAGGMEQFF.

The chain employs TRBV12-3 or TRBV12-4 and TRBJ2-1; TRBD2 agrees at 7 bases. The CDR3 totals 15 residues. V gave up 4 bases and J gave up 2 bases; unmatched junction bases: 5. The CDR3 spells CASSWQGGTYNEQFF. The CDR3 coding sequence is TGTGCCAGCAGTTGGCAGGGAGGGACCTACAATGAGCAGTTCTTC.

The CDR3 sequence: CSASYGGGQDTQYF. The CDR3 coding sequence is TGCAGTGCTAGTTATGGCGGGGGGCAGGATACGCAGTATTTT. The chain recombines TRBV20-1 with TRBJ2-3; 8 bases are shared with TRBD2. The germline gives CDR1 DFQATT, CDR2 SNEGSKA (reference sequence). Trimming took 3 bases from V and 6 from J; bases not matched to a gene: 8. This CDR3 is built from 14 residues.

The J gene is TRBJ2-7, the V gene TRBV25-1, with D hard to call. The CDR3 extends over 13 amino acids. CDR1 is MGHDK and CDR2 is SYGVNS in the germline V gene. With 4 bases removed from V and 5 bases from J, the gap between germline ends came to 12 bases. The CDR3 sequence: CASSGWESDEQYF. CDR3 in DNA: TGTGCCAGCAGTGGCTGGGAAAGTGACGAGCAGTACTTC.

This chain joins TRBV7-9 and TRBJ2-3; 13 positions match TRBD2. This CDR3 has 16 residues. The junction had 1 base not matched to a gene; V was cut back by 0 bases and J by 4 bases. Germline-derived CDR1 and CDR2 are SEHNR and FQNEAQ (reference sequence). The DNA of the CDR3 is TGTGCCAGCAGCTTAGCCGGACTAGCGGGAGCAGATACGCAGTATTTT. This codes for CASSLAGLAGADTQYF. Filled out from reference TRBV7-9 and TRBJ2-3, the complete variable domain reads DTGVSQNPRHKITKRGQNVTFRCDPISEHNRLYWYRQTLGQGPEFLTYFQNEAQLEKSRLLSDRFSAERPKGSFSTLEIQRTEQGDSAMYLCASSLAGLAGADTQYFGPGTRLTVL.

This rearrangement joins TRBV6-4 to TRBJ1-1; no clear D. Looked up from germline, CDR1 is MRHNA and CDR2 is SNTAGT. Trimming took 3 bases from V and 0 from J, leaving 5 bases between them. This CDR3 is built from 13 residues. The CDR3 DNA follows: TGTGCCAGCAGTGAACGGATGAACACTGAAGCTTTCTTT. Protein sequence: CASSERMNTEAFF.

The chain uses TRBV12-3 or TRBV12-4 and TRBJ2-4; D ambiguous. The end of the DNA is better explained by TRBJ2-7, so the J call may be wrong. The CDR3 is 13 residues long. CDR3 protein: CASSTGRIYEQYF. DNA for the CDR3: TGTGCCAGCAGTACCGGACGTATCTACGAGCAGTACTTC.

This chain joins TRBV29-1 and TRBJ1-1, with TRBD1 identical over 9 bases. This CDR3 is built from 14 residues. Germline V gene lookup returns CDR1 SQVTM and CDR2 ANQGSEA. V lost 6 bases to trimming and J lost 0 bases; unmatched junction nucleotides: 5. The CDR3 DNA sequence: TGCAGCGTAGGACAGGGGCTACTGAACACTGAAGCTTTCTTT. This sequence encodes CSVGQGLLNTEAFF.

This chain connects TRBV20-1 to TRBJ2-6, with D possibly TRBD2 on 6 matching bases. V dropped 5 bases and J dropped 0 bases, with 14 bases sitting between them. CDR3 size: 16 residues. Germline-derived CDR1 and CDR2 are DFQATT and SNEGSKA (reference sequence). CDR3 amino acids: CSARGDLTSGANVLTF. The DNA of the CDR3 is TGCAGTGCTCGAGGGGACTTGACCTCTGGGGCCAACGTCCTGACTTTC.

This sequence joins TRBV6-6 and TRBJ2-4; 7 nucleotides agree with TRBD2. This CDR3 has 16 amino acids. The germline V gene encodes CDR1 MNHNY and CDR2 SVGAGI (reference sequence). Germline trimming cut 5 bases from V and 13 bases from J; bases unmatched to any gene: 20. The CDR3 protein is CASSLSGSGGPVEQYF. CDR3 nucleotide sequence: TGTGCCAGCAGTCTATCAGGGTCGGGGGGACCTGTGGAGCAGTACTTC.

The V gene is TRBV7-8, the J gene TRBJ2-7; no clear D. The V gene's germline CDR1 is SGHVS and CDR2 FQNEAQ. The ends were cut back, 2 bases at V and 2 bases at J, with 16 bases in the middle. This CDR3 region has 16 residues. DNA for the CDR3: TGTGCCAGCAGCTTACCGAAGGGCCTAAAAGCCTACGAGCAGTACTTC. Protein product: CASSLPKGLKAYEQYF.

The sample holds a few counts of this clonotype. J is TRBJ2-7 and V is TRBV10-3, with D perhaps being TRBD1 or TRBD2 (5 bases each). The length of the CDR3 is 15 residues. Germline CDR1 and CDR2: ENHRY and SYGVKD. V dropped 0 bases and J dropped 5 bases, with 14 bases sitting between them. The CDR3 protein is CAISESTFRDHEQYF. CDR3 nucleotide sequence: TGTGCCATCAGTGAGTCGACTTTCCGGGACCACGAGCAGTACTTC.

The CDR3, as DNA: TGTGCCAGCAGCATCCCGACTAGCGGGAGGATCGATGAGCAGTTCTTC. This sequence encodes CASSIPTSGRIDEQFF. The chain combines TRBV7-3 with TRBJ2-1; TRBD2 matches 13 bases. Germline-derived CDR1 and CDR2 are SGHTA and FQGTGA. The CDR3 covers 16 residues. Losses at the gene ends were 5 bases for V and 8 bases for J; bases not matched to a gene: 9.

This CDR3 reads CASSARRSRGSGANVLTF. The CDR3 nucleotides read TGTGCCAGCAGCGCCCGCCGAAGCAGGGGGTCTGGGGCCAACGTCCTGACTTTC. The chain links TRBV9 to TRBJ2-6, with TRBD1 matching 7 bases. The length of the CDR3 is 18 residues. The germline gives CDR1 SGDLS, CDR2 YYNGEE. Unmatched junction bases numbered 10, after V lost 3 bases and J lost 1 base.

The V and J genes are TRBV14 and TRBJ2-3, with D perhaps matching TRBD2 (6 bases). The CDR3 has 17 amino acids. V lost 3 bases, J lost 5 bases, and 21 bases lay in between. The germline V gene encodes CDR1 SGHDN and CDR2 FVKESK. The DNA of the CDR3 is TGTGCCAGCAGCCAGGACCTCGGGACTCCTGTCAGAGATACGCAGTATTTT. Translating it yields CASSQDLGTPVRDTQYF.

This sequence joins TRBV10-3 and TRBJ2-5; D may be TRBD2 (5 bases). The V end was cut by 2 bases, the J end by 7 bases, with 14 bases between. Germline assignment: CDR1 ENHRY and CDR2 SYGVKD. The CDR3 totals 14 residues. In nucleotides, the CDR3 is TGTGCCATCAGTGAGAGGCGCGGTGAGGGGACCCAGTACTTC. It yields the protein CAISERRGEGTQYF.

The V call is TRBV6-8, the J call TRBJ2-5; no reliable D call. The germline V gene encodes CDR1 MNHGY and CDR2 SAAAGT. V lost 8 bases, J lost 11 bases, and 6 bases lay in between. The CDR3 loop spans 8 amino acids. The CDR3 sequence is CASESQYF. CDR3 in DNA: TGTGCCAGCGAGTCGCAGTACTTC.

The chain is built from TRBV5-1 and TRBJ2-1; D call uncertain. The CDR3 is 14 residues long. The ends were cut back, 0 bases at V and 5 bases at J, with 9 bases in the middle. Germline V lookup: CDR1 SGHRS, CDR2 YFSETQ. The CDR3 DNA follows: TGCGCCAGCAGCTTGGGTCTACCCCACAATGAGCAGTTCTTC. Translated, it gives CASSLGLPHNEQFF.